Listed here is a single T cell receptor (beta chain). This entry belongs to a study of blood T cell repertoires in COVID-19. Study-wide background: Collection of acute and convalescent COVID-19 samples took place in the United States, Italy and Spain. T cells, B-cell-depleted T cells, or PBMCs provided the cDNA or gDNA that served as material.

The CDR3 has 14 residues. Trimming stripped 6 bases from V and 1 base from J, with 10 bases between. Germline-derived CDR1 and CDR2 are SGHTA and FQGTGA. As processed by the authors: Reference gene primer amplification yielded estimated nucleated cell counts. Produced via immunoSEQ multiplex PCR; TCRdb's table is partial and in-frame only. That table furnishes V, J and clone size, whereas the DNA furnished D and trimming. The data contain about 100,000 clones, 90% of them singletons. The chain recombines TRBV7-3 with TRBJ2-1, with D maybe TRBD2 (6 bases). The clonotype was recovered from a man aged 55 to 70 with acute or convalescent COVID-19. The sequenced sample consisted of peripheral blood. In DNA form, the CDR3 reads TGTGCCAGCAGTTTCGCGGGGTCCTACAATGAGCAGTTCTTC. Translating gives CASSFAGSYNEQFF.